This is a list of T cell receptor beta chains from one sample in a study of blood T cell repertoires in COVID-19. Data came from immunoSEQ multiplex PCR; TCRdb stores just in-frame clones and leaves some out. This table holds fewer than 50,000 clones, approximately 79% found once. The sequenced sample was peripheral blood. All receptors come from an older man with acute or convalescent COVID-19. Both conserved end residues are part of each CDR3. Each record gives: clone size, V gene, D gene, J gene, CDR3 protein. D genes are given only for firm matches. Only some rows state a clone size, as once, few, many or a class for expanded clones.

clone_size: few
v_call: TRBV7-8
d_call: .
j_call: TRBJ2-4
cdr3_aa: CASSWGTGDIQYF

clone_size: .
v_call: TRBV10-1
d_call: TRBD1
j_call: TRBJ1-5
cdr3_aa: CASRTGGSNQPQHF

clone_size: .
v_call: TRBV5-1
d_call: TRBD2
j_call: TRBJ2-7
cdr3_aa: CASRPHPLSGRAAYYEQYF

clone_size: .
v_call: TRBV9
d_call: .
j_call: TRBJ2-7
cdr3_aa: CASSVGPLTYEQYF

clone_size: few
v_call: TRBV27
d_call: TRBD2
j_call: TRBJ2-7
cdr3_aa: CASSRLAGSYEQYF

clone_size: .
v_call: TRBV10-3
d_call: .
j_call: TRBJ1-5
cdr3_aa: CAISESTSGGQPQHF

clone_size: .
v_call: TRBV18
d_call: .
j_call: TRBJ2-3
cdr3_aa: CASSPDISTDTQYF

clone_size: .
v_call: TRBV30
d_call: .
j_call: TRBJ1-1
cdr3_aa: CAWSDTNTEAFF

clone_size: .
v_call: TRBV6-5
d_call: .
j_call: TRBJ1-6
cdr3_aa: CASSPHTYNSPLHF

clone_size: .
v_call: TRBV2
d_call: TRBD1
j_call: TRBJ1-5
cdr3_aa: CASVGTGGAGNQPQHF

clone_size: .
v_call: TRBV11-2
d_call: TRBD1
j_call: TRBJ2-1
cdr3_aa: CASSLGQGDEQFF

clone_size: .
v_call: TRBV5-6
d_call: TRBD1
j_call: TRBJ2-7
cdr3_aa: CASSLGQGWSSYEQYF

clone_size: .
v_call: TRBV28
d_call: TRBD1
j_call: TRBJ1-5
cdr3_aa: CASSWTGPSNQPQHF

clone_size: .
v_call: TRBV19
d_call: .
j_call: TRBJ2-5
cdr3_aa: CASSKPGPGVLYQETQYF

clone_size: .
v_call: TRBV27
d_call: .
j_call: TRBJ2-7
cdr3_aa: CASSSGSLEQYF

clone_size: .
v_call: TRBV10-3
d_call: .
j_call: TRBJ1-2
cdr3_aa: CAISEELLYGYTF

clone_size: .
v_call: TRBV6-6
d_call: .
j_call: TRBJ1-5
cdr3_aa: CASSKRGGNQPQHF

clone_size: .
v_call: TRBV6-5
d_call: .
j_call: TRBJ2-1
cdr3_aa: CASSLGHVQFF

clone_size: .
v_call: TRBV2
d_call: TRBD1
j_call: TRBJ1-2
cdr3_aa: CASSELVGQGLDGYTF

clone_size: .
v_call: TRBV2
d_call: TRBD1
j_call: TRBJ2-3
cdr3_aa: CASVQGEGADTQYF

clone_size: .
v_call: TRBV7-9
d_call: TRBD1
j_call: TRBJ1-5
cdr3_aa: CASARQGDGQPQHF

clone_size: .
v_call: TRBV28
d_call: .
j_call: TRBJ2-7
cdr3_aa: CASTSLPRSEQYF

clone_size: .
v_call: TRBV3-1/TRBV3-2
d_call: .
j_call: TRBJ2-4
cdr3_aa: CASSARPSGRLAKNIQYF

clone_size: .
v_call: TRBV7-2
d_call: .
j_call: TRBJ1-2
cdr3_aa: CASSSRQGRAGYGYTF

clone_size: .
v_call: TRBV6-6
d_call: TRBD1
j_call: TRBJ1-2
cdr3_aa: CASSWGQGDGYTF

clone_size: .
v_call: TRBV5-1
d_call: TRBD1
j_call: TRBJ1-3
cdr3_aa: CASSLGQGRSGNTIYF

clone_size: .
v_call: TRBV10-3
d_call: .
j_call: TRBJ2-4
cdr3_aa: CAISESIRGDIQYF

clone_size: .
v_call: TRBV4-2
d_call: .
j_call: TRBJ1-2
cdr3_aa: CASSPEALGGGYTF

clone_size: .
v_call: TRBV7-2
d_call: TRBD1
j_call: TRBJ1-5
cdr3_aa: CASSLQGDQPQHF

clone_size: .
v_call: TRBV7-2
d_call: TRBD1
j_call: TRBJ1-1
cdr3_aa: CASSPWDRGLTEAFF

clone_size: .
v_call: TRBV4-3
d_call: TRBD2
j_call: TRBJ2-5
cdr3_aa: CASSQDDYSGRRGETQYF

clone_size: .
v_call: TRBV6-1
d_call: .
j_call: TRBJ1-1
cdr3_aa: CASSESDGGGDTEAFF

clone_size: .
v_call: TRBV19
d_call: .
j_call: TRBJ1-3
cdr3_aa: CASSHSPFRNTIYF

clone_size: .
v_call: TRBV19
d_call: .
j_call: TRBJ2-5
cdr3_aa: CASTLNPDNQETQYF

clone_size: .
v_call: TRBV5-1
d_call: TRBD1
j_call: TRBJ1-3
cdr3_aa: CASSPPGQDNSGNTIYF

clone_size: .
v_call: TRBV7-8
d_call: .
j_call: TRBJ1-1
cdr3_aa: CASSSLTGGNTEAFF

clone_size: .
v_call: TRBV5-5
d_call: TRBD1
j_call: TRBJ2-3
cdr3_aa: CASSLSPPGGADTQYF

clone_size: once
v_call: TRBV9
d_call: TRBD2
j_call: TRBJ2-1
cdr3_aa: CASSPPGLAGRDEQFF

clone_size: few
v_call: TRBV27
d_call: .
j_call: TRBJ2-7
cdr3_aa: CASSRDRLSSYEQYF

clone_size: .
v_call: TRBV6-5
d_call: .
j_call: TRBJ1-1
cdr3_aa: CASRRGGSTEAFF

clone_size: .
v_call: TRBV3-1/TRBV3-2
d_call: TRBD2
j_call: TRBJ2-4
cdr3_aa: CASSPDAGGLAKNIQYF

clone_size: .
v_call: TRBV19
d_call: .
j_call: TRBJ2-1
cdr3_aa: CASEYGFGNEQFF

clone_size: .
v_call: TRBV27
d_call: .
j_call: TRBJ2-3
cdr3_aa: CASSLEGIQGPDTQYF

clone_size: .
v_call: TRBV3-1/TRBV3-2
d_call: TRBD2
j_call: TRBJ2-2
cdr3_aa: CATGGAGVPGELFF

clone_size: once
v_call: TRBV2
d_call: TRBD2
j_call: TRBJ2-7
cdr3_aa: CASIKRGAGYFGEQYF

clone_size: .
v_call: TRBV7-9
d_call: TRBD2
j_call: TRBJ2-5
cdr3_aa: CASSSRAGGPEETQYF

clone_size: .
v_call: TRBV28
d_call: TRBD1
j_call: TRBJ1-5
cdr3_aa: CASRDRGFQPQHF

clone_size: .
v_call: TRBV5-4
d_call: .
j_call: TRBJ2-7
cdr3_aa: CASSPDSNFYEQYF